This T cell receptor (beta chain) was recovered during a study of blood T cells in healthy people across ages. Study background: For every two T cells, template switching captured about one barcoded beta molecule.

Findings and caveats of the study: When one million T cells were used, diversity estimates were thought to be underestimates.

This clonotype was observed a single time. As yet, its antigen is unknown. Combining a sample-barcoded 5' primer with a J-beta primer mix, a second PCR ran for roughly 6 to 12 cycles. TCRdb independently ran MiXCR on the 5' RACE reads; one entry per CDR3 protein. The profile shows 1,500,000 or so distinct CDR3 sequences, 55% to 75% of them singletons. Peripheral blood, about 9.4 milliliters per donor, was collected. Sequenced input: blood. The source of this sequence is a man younger than 30 in good health.

The DNA of the CDR3 is TGTGCCAGCAGTTACAGAGAAACCCACTCCTACGAGCAGTACTTC. Amino acids: CASSYRETHSYEQYF. This rearrangement joins TRBV6-5 to TRBJ2-7; no clear D. Per the germline V gene, CDR1 is MNHEY and CDR2 is SVGAGI. The CDR3 consists of 15 residues. V lost 2 bases to trimming and J lost 0 bases, with 11 bases between them.